This T cell receptor (beta chain) was sequenced in a study of blood T cell repertoires in COVID-19. In germline, CDR1 is SGDLS, CDR2 YYNGEE. This CDR3 contains 14 residues. V gave up 0 bases and J gave up 2 bases, with 5 bases separating them. TCRdb's copy holds only in-frame clones and misses some; the assay was immunoSEQ multiplex PCR. The data hold around 97,000 clones, with 89% observed a single time. With respect to this clone: The identical CDR3 is also encoded by other nucleotide sequences in the sample.

This clonotype was sampled from a woman aged 60-70 years with acute or convalescent COVID-19. This chain uses TRBV9 with TRBJ2-2; no definite D call. Material for sequencing was peripheral blood. The CDR3 loop is CASSVGLNTGELFF. The CDR3 DNA is TGTGCCAGCAGCGTAGGACTCAACACCGGGGAGCTGTTTTTT.